The clone carrying this TCR beta chain was picked up a small number of times. Its antigen is not identified. The data were obtained in a study of blood T cells in healthy people across ages. Study-level results: Higher diversity, along with more naive CD4+ cells, distinguished long-lived donors from aged donors.

Germline values: CDR1 MGHRA, CDR2 YSYEKL. Trimming left V 4 bases short and J 9 bases short, with 18 bases between. The CDR3 is 14 residues long. A second PCR of 7 to 11 cycles used a sample-barcoded 5' primer and a J-beta primer mix. TCRdb reprocessed the 5' RACE reads with MiXCR, giving one entry per CDR3 protein. The sample has over 1,500,000 distinct CDR3 sequences, 40% to 55% seen once. The receptor was derived from a woman aged 40 to 55 in good health. V gene TRBV4-1 combines with J gene TRBJ1-2; D is perhaps TRBD1 (5 bases). Sample: blood. The CDR3 sequence is CASSPADTQSSYTF. The CDR3 region has the DNA TGCGCCAGCAGCCCGGCGGACACCCAGTCGAGCTACACCTTC.